The rows below give T cell receptor beta chains drawn from one sample of a study of CD8 T cells in Susac syndrome. TCRdb re-called the immunoSEQ multiplex PCR reads with MiXCR, one entry per CDR3 protein. Seen here are more than 95,000 distinct CDR3 sequences, 93% observed once, and the top ten hold 0.093%. The sample was CD4+ T cells from PBMCs. The receptors were gathered from a human donor with multiple sclerosis. The conserved cysteine and the conserved F or W are not part of the CDR3 here. A D gene is named only where the DNA matches it firmly.

>TRBD1|TRBV4-3|TRBJ2-2
ASSRRDSMTGELF
>NA|TRBV4-2|TRBJ1-5
ASSQQGNQPQH
>NA|TRBV6-1|TRBJ1-1
ASSERTNPEAF
>NA|TRBV18|TRBJ1-5
ASSPSALDSNQPQH
>NA|TRBV5-1|TRBJ2-5
ASSLDRGSETQY
>TRBD1|TRBV19|TRBJ1-2
ASRDRGGYGYT
>NA|TRBV19|TRBJ2-7
ASSIDPRRGEQY
>NA|TRBV7-2|TRBJ2-5
ASSLWRGPQETQY
>NA|TRBV10-3|TRBJ2-1
AISSDVNEQF
>NA|TRBV5-1|TRBJ1-1
ASSLVSGGPNTEAF
>TRBD1|TRBV7-9|TRBJ1-1
ASSSGQGRSTEAF
>TRBD1|TRBV25-1|TRBJ1-2
ASSIAGGGYGYT
>NA|TRBV5-1|TRBJ1-1
ASSLAGTANTEAF
>NA|TRBV6-2/TRBV6-3|TRBJ1-1
ASRGVFEAEAF